The rows below give T cell receptor beta chains drawn from one sample of a study of shared T cell receptors in the human thymus. Sequenced by immunoSEQ multiplex PCR; TCRdb stores in-frame clones only, minus some. Of about 660,000 clones listed, 85% to 90% are singletons. This sample was shared with a second study, whose subject was human thymus T cells.

The sample was thymocytes. The receptors derive from a boy under two years old with a congenital heart defect. Each CDR3 is given with its conserved first and last residue. D genes are given only for firm matches. A clone size is listed for some rows: how often the clone was seen (once, few, many), or a class if it is expanded.

abundance: .; v_gene: TRBV5-6; j_gene: TRBJ2-2; d_gene: TRBD2; CDR3nt: TGTGCCAGCAGCTCAATGACTAGCGGGAGGGCAGACACCGGGGAGCTGTTTTTT; CDR3aa: CASSSMTSGRADTGELFF
abundance: .; v_gene: TRBV28; j_gene: TRBJ2-2; d_gene: .; CDR3nt: TGTGCCAGCAGTTTATCAGAACCGAACACCGGGGAGCTGTTTTTT; CDR3aa: CASSLSEPNTGELFF
abundance: .; v_gene: TRBV6-1; j_gene: TRBJ2-7; d_gene: .; CDR3nt: TGTGCCAGCAGTGAACGCAGGGCCTACGAGCAGTACTTC; CDR3aa: CASSERRAYEQYF
abundance: .; v_gene: TRBV18; j_gene: TRBJ2-3; d_gene: .; CDR3nt: TGTGCCAGCTCACCCAGGGCACCCCTCGGACACGGGTCGTCAACAGATACGCAGTATTTT; CDR3aa: CASSPRAPLGHGSSTDTQYF
abundance: .; v_gene: TRBV7-2; j_gene: TRBJ2-3; d_gene: TRBD2; CDR3nt: TGTGCCAGCAGCCCTGGGACTAGCGCCCTAGATACGCAGTATTTT; CDR3aa: CASSPGTSALDTQYF
abundance: .; v_gene: TRBV7-9; j_gene: TRBJ2-7; d_gene: .; CDR3nt: TGTGCCAGCAGCTCACTAGGGGGGGTCTCCTACGAGCAGTACTTC; CDR3aa: CASSSLGGVSYEQYF
abundance: .; v_gene: TRBV15; j_gene: TRBJ2-5; d_gene: TRBD2; CDR3nt: TGTGCCACCAGCAGAGAAACTAGCGGGAGTGGGGAGACCCAGTACTTC; CDR3aa: CATSRETSGSGETQYF
abundance: .; v_gene: TRBV7-3; j_gene: TRBJ2-7; d_gene: TRBD2; CDR3nt: TGTGCCAGCAGCCTCGACGGGTCCGGGACTAGCGGGGCCGAGCAGTACTTC; CDR3aa: CASSLDGSGTSGAEQYF
abundance: .; v_gene: TRBV18; j_gene: TRBJ2-2; d_gene: .; CDR3nt: TGTGCCAGCTCACCAGAGACCGGGGAGCTGTTTTTT; CDR3aa: CASSPETGELFF
abundance: .; v_gene: TRBV9; j_gene: TRBJ2-5; d_gene: TRBD1; CDR3nt: TGTGCCAGCAGCGTCGTGAAGGGCAGGGGGCTAGGAGAGACCCAGTACTTC; CDR3aa: CASSVVKGRGLGETQYF
abundance: few; v_gene: TRBV13; j_gene: TRBJ2-1; d_gene: .; CDR3nt: TGTGCCAGCAGCCCACCGGGACTCCCCCGCTTCTTC; CDR3aa: CASSPPGLPRFF
abundance: .; v_gene: TRBV7-6; j_gene: TRBJ2-3; d_gene: TRBD2; CDR3nt: TGTGCCAGCAGCTTAGAACTAGCGGGAGGGAGCACAGATACGCAGTATTTT; CDR3aa: CASSLELAGGSTDTQYF
abundance: .; v_gene: TRBV20-1; j_gene: TRBJ2-1; d_gene: .; CDR3nt: TGCAGTGCGGGTAGTGGGCGGTTCTTC; CDR3aa: CSAGSGRFF
abundance: .; v_gene: TRBV5-4; j_gene: TRBJ2-7; d_gene: .; CDR3nt: TGTGCCAGCAGCTTGACAGGGTACGAGCAGTACTTC; CDR3aa: CASSLTGYEQYF
abundance: .; v_gene: TRBV4-2; j_gene: TRBJ2-1; d_gene: .; CDR3nt: TGTGCCAGCAGCCAAGGGGAGACAACCTACAATGAGCAGTTCTTC; CDR3aa: CASSQGETTYNEQFF
abundance: .; v_gene: TRBV7-8; j_gene: TRBJ2-1; d_gene: TRBD2; CDR3nt: TGTGCCAGCAGCTTCCTACTAGCGGTCTACAATGAGCAGTTCTTC; CDR3aa: CASSFLLAVYNEQFF
abundance: .; v_gene: TRBV7-2; j_gene: TRBJ1-3; d_gene: .; CDR3nt: TGTGCCACCACGGGACACCTGAGCTCTGGAAACACCATATATTTT; CDR3aa: CATTGHLSSGNTIYF
abundance: .; v_gene: TRBV29-1; j_gene: TRBJ2-3; d_gene: TRBD2; CDR3nt: TGCAGCGTTGAAGGGAACGGGACTAGCGGGATCACTAGCACAGATACGCAGTATTTT; CDR3aa: CSVEGNGTSGITSTDTQYF
abundance: .; v_gene: TRBV5-1; j_gene: TRBJ2-7; d_gene: TRBD1; CDR3nt: TGCGCCAGCAGCCCCAAGGGACAGGGGTTCTACGAGCAGTACTTC; CDR3aa: CASSPKGQGFYEQYF
abundance: .; v_gene: TRBV10-3; j_gene: TRBJ2-1; d_gene: .; CDR3nt: TGTGCCATCAGGACTAGAACTCTGGATGAGCAGTTCTTC; CDR3aa: CAIRTRTLDEQFF
abundance: .; v_gene: TRBV7-2; j_gene: TRBJ2-1; d_gene: TRBD2; CDR3nt: TGTGCCAGCAGCACCGGGCGGGAGATTAACAATGAGCAGTTCTTC; CDR3aa: CASSTGREINNEQFF
abundance: .; v_gene: TRBV5-4; j_gene: TRBJ2-1; d_gene: TRBD1; CDR3nt: TGTGCCAGCAGCTTGGCCGACAGGGGGCTTTCACTGCGCGAGCAGTTCTTC; CDR3aa: CASSLADRGLSLREQFF
abundance: once; v_gene: TRBV28; j_gene: TRBJ2-2; d_gene: TRBD1; CDR3nt: TGTGCCAGCAGTTTTCCGACAGGGGGCAACGGGGAGCTGTTTTTT; CDR3aa: CASSFPTGGNGELFF
abundance: .; v_gene: TRBV19; j_gene: TRBJ2-5; d_gene: TRBD1; CDR3nt: TGTGCCAGTAGGGGACAGGGTGGGGAGACCCAGTACTTC; CDR3aa: CASRGQGGETQYF
abundance: few; v_gene: TRBV14; j_gene: TRBJ1-2; d_gene: TRBD1; CDR3nt: TGTGCCAGCAGCCAGGCCGGGACAGGGGGCGGCTATGGCTACACCTTC; CDR3aa: CASSQAGTGGGYGYTF
abundance: few; v_gene: TRBV2; j_gene: TRBJ2-2; d_gene: TRBD2; CDR3nt: TGTGCCAGCAGGGGGGAGGGCGGTTGGACCGGGGAGCTGTTTTTT; CDR3aa: CASRGEGGWTGELFF
abundance: .; v_gene: TRBV6-5; j_gene: TRBJ2-3; d_gene: .; CDR3nt: TGTGCCAGCAGTTACAGCGGGAGCACAGATACGCAGTATTTT; CDR3aa: CASSYSGSTDTQYF
abundance: .; v_gene: TRBV29-1; j_gene: TRBJ2-1; d_gene: .; CDR3nt: TGCAGCGCCTCGATGAGCCTTCCCTACAATGAGCAGTTCTTC; CDR3aa: CSASMSLPYNEQFF
abundance: .; v_gene: TRBV28; j_gene: TRBJ2-2; d_gene: TRBD1; CDR3nt: TGTGCCAGCAGTTTCGGACAGGCTAATTCTACCGGGGAGCTGTTTTTT; CDR3aa: CASSFGQANSTGELFF
abundance: .; v_gene: TRBV5-1; j_gene: TRBJ2-7; d_gene: TRBD1; CDR3nt: TGCGCCAGCAGCTTGGGGGACAGGGAGACCGACGAGCAGTACTTC; CDR3aa: CASSLGDRETDEQYF
abundance: .; v_gene: TRBV27; j_gene: TRBJ2-7; d_gene: .; CDR3nt: TGTGCCAGCAGTTTACGTACCGGACAACCCCCGGGCGAGCAGTACTTC; CDR3aa: CASSLRTGQPPGEQYF
abundance: .; v_gene: TRBV7-3; j_gene: TRBJ2-1; d_gene: TRBD1; CDR3nt: TGTGCCAGCAGCGCGGGATGGACAGGGGCTATGGATGAGCAGTTCTTC; CDR3aa: CASSAGWTGAMDEQFF
abundance: .; v_gene: TRBV6-1; j_gene: TRBJ1-4; d_gene: .; CDR3nt: TGTGCCAGCAGAGTTCAGGGTGAAGAGGAAAAACTGTTTTTT; CDR3aa: CASRVQGEEEKLFF
abundance: .; v_gene: TRBV5-1; j_gene: TRBJ2-5; d_gene: .; CDR3nt: TGCGCCAGCTCCCCGGGGGGCCTCGAGGAGACCCAGTACTTC; CDR3aa: CASSPGGLEETQYF
abundance: once; v_gene: TRBV15; j_gene: TRBJ2-5; d_gene: TRBD1; CDR3nt: TGTGCCACCAGCAGAGCCCACGGGACAGTCCACCGAGTAGCCCTCCAAGAGACCCAGTACTTC; CDR3aa: CATSRAHGTVHRVALQETQYF
abundance: once; v_gene: TRBV5-1; j_gene: TRBJ2-3; d_gene: TRBD1; CDR3nt: TGCGCCAGCAGCACGGGACAGGGGGACCTAAAGAGCACAGATACGCAGTATTTT; CDR3aa: CASSTGQGDLKSTDTQYF
abundance: .; v_gene: TRBV14; j_gene: TRBJ2-7; d_gene: TRBD2; CDR3nt: TGTGCCAGCAGCCAAGATCCCTCCTGCGGGAGGGCCTCCGAGCAGTACTTC; CDR3aa: CASSQDPSCGRASEQYF
abundance: .; v_gene: TRBV27; j_gene: TRBJ1-1; d_gene: TRBD1; CDR3nt: TGTGCCAGCAGTCCAGGGACAGGGGGAGCTTCGGGTGAAGCTTTCTTT; CDR3aa: CASSPGTGGASGEAFF
abundance: few; v_gene: TRBV14; j_gene: TRBJ1-1; d_gene: .; CDR3nt: TGTGCCAGCAGCCAAGATAGGGGAGCTTTCTTT; CDR3aa: CASSQDRGAFF
abundance: .; v_gene: TRBV11-2; j_gene: TRBJ2-5; d_gene: .; CDR3nt: TGTGCCAGCAGCTTAGATGGGCAGCAAGAGACCCAGTACTTC; CDR3aa: CASSLDGQQETQYF
abundance: .; v_gene: TRBV27; j_gene: TRBJ2-5; d_gene: .; CDR3nt: TGTGCCAGCAGTTTGGTCAGGCGAGAGACCCAGTACTTC; CDR3aa: CASSLVRRETQYF
abundance: .; v_gene: TRBV5-1; j_gene: TRBJ2-1; d_gene: TRBD2; CDR3nt: TGCGCCAGCAGCTTTACCGGGACTAGCGGGAGCTGGACCTACAATGAGCAGTTCTTC; CDR3aa: CASSFTGTSGSWTYNEQFF
abundance: .; v_gene: TRBV7-6; j_gene: TRBJ1-4; d_gene: .; CDR3nt: TGTGCCAGCAGCTTAGTGACTTCTGACCTATTACCTGAAAAACTGTTTTTT; CDR3aa: CASSLVTSDLLPEKLFF
abundance: .; v_gene: TRBV2; j_gene: TRBJ2-3; d_gene: TRBD2; CDR3nt: TGTGCCGGACCTGGGGGGGGCACAGATACGCAGTATTTT; CDR3aa: CAGPGGGTDTQYF
abundance: few; v_gene: TRBV9; j_gene: TRBJ1-1; d_gene: TRBD1; CDR3nt: TGTGCCAGCAGCGTCTGGGACAGGGTTATAGACACTGAAGCTTTCTTT; CDR3aa: CASSVWDRVIDTEAFF
abundance: few; v_gene: TRBV21-1; j_gene: TRBJ2-7; d_gene: .; CDR3nt: TGTGCCAGCAGCAAAGCGTTCGGGACGGGGGGACTAGAAAGGATCTACGAGCAGTACTTC; CDR3aa: CASSKAFGTGGLERIYEQYF
abundance: .; v_gene: TRBV9; j_gene: TRBJ2-2; d_gene: TRBD2; CDR3nt: TGTGCCAGCAGCCCCGGGACTAGGCAAACCGGGGAGCTGTTTTTT; CDR3aa: CASSPGTRQTGELFF
abundance: .; v_gene: TRBV11-2; j_gene: TRBJ2-7; d_gene: .; CDR3nt: TGTGCCAGCAGCTTACCGACTGTCCACTCCTACGAGCAGTACTTC; CDR3aa: CASSLPTVHSYEQYF
abundance: .; v_gene: TRBV11-3; j_gene: TRBJ2-7; d_gene: .; CDR3nt: TGTGCCAGCAGCCTAGATCCGGGAACCTGCGAGCAGTACTTC; CDR3aa: CASSLDPGTCEQYF
abundance: few; v_gene: TRBV6-5; j_gene: TRBJ1-3; d_gene: .; CDR3nt: TGTGCCAGCAGCTACACAGGGTCGGGTGGAAACACCATATATTTT; CDR3aa: CASSYTGSGGNTIYF
abundance: .; v_gene: TRBV14; j_gene: TRBJ1-4; d_gene: TRBD1; CDR3nt: TGTGCCAGCAGCCGTCACCACACAGGGGAGGTAGAAAAACTGTTTTTT; CDR3aa: CASSRHHTGEVEKLFF
abundance: .; v_gene: TRBV23-1; j_gene: TRBJ2-7; d_gene: TRBD1; CDR3nt: TGCGCCAGCGGCCCCCAGGGGGCCCCCTACGAGCAGTACTTC; CDR3aa: CASGPQGAPYEQYF
abundance: .; v_gene: TRBV4-3; j_gene: TRBJ2-7; d_gene: .; CDR3nt: TGCGCCAGCAGCCCCCAGGGGTCGTACGAGCAGTACTTC; CDR3aa: CASSPQGSYEQYF
abundance: .; v_gene: TRBV5-4; j_gene: TRBJ2-7; d_gene: TRBD1; CDR3nt: TGTGCCAGCAGCTTGAACAGGGGGCTTGACGAGCAGTACTTC; CDR3aa: CASSLNRGLDEQYF
abundance: .; v_gene: TRBV4-2; j_gene: TRBJ2-1; d_gene: .; CDR3nt: TGTGCCAGCAGCCAAGTCCTATCCGCTAATGAGCAGTTCTTC; CDR3aa: CASSQVLSANEQFF